This TCR beta chain derives from a study of blood T cells in healthy people across ages. Study-level points and caveats: Relative to aged donors, long-lived donors carried more naive CD4+ cells and displayed higher diversity. The study lacked donor CMV status, which possibly confounded expanded clonotype changes.

The use of a sample-barcoded 5' primer and a J-beta primer mix characterized a second PCR of about 7 to 12 cycles. TCRdb reanalysed the 5' RACE reads using MiXCR and keeps one entry per CDR3 protein. The table has some 690,000 distinct CDR3 sequences, 20% to 25% seen once. This clonotype turned up a few times. Antigen: not known. Each of the donors had approximately 10 milliliters of peripheral blood drawn into EDTA-treated Vacutainer tubes. Total RNA, at least 6 micrograms per sample, was extracted from PBMCs. This receptor was obtained from a man between 65 and 85 years old in good health. Source material: blood.

DNA for the CDR3: TGTGCCACCAGTGATTCCGGGACAGGGGGAATCTACGAGCAGTACTTC. Its protein is CATSDSGTGGIYEQYF. The chain uses TRBV24-1 and TRBJ2-5; 11 bases align to TRBD1. With the DNA end fitting TRBJ2-7 better, the J assignment may be wrong. The CDR3 is 16 residues long. From germline, CDR1 is KGHDR and CDR2 SFDVKD.